This is a list of T cell receptor beta chains from one sample in a study of beta chain features in type 1 diabetes. Measured with immunoSEQ multiplex PCR; TCRdb has only the in-frame clones, and not every one. The sample gives about 260,000 clones, about 24% of which show up once; approximately 0.011% is in the top ten. Sequenced input: naive CD4+ T cells from blood. Source of these receptors: a woman under 40 with type 1 diabetes. CDR3s include the opening cysteine and the closing phenylalanine or tryptophan. Fields, in order: clone size, D gene, V gene, J gene, CDR3 protein, CDR3 DNA. D genes are given only for firm matches. The size entry is marked missing in some rows and otherwise reads once, few, many or a size class.

clone size: few; D gene: TRBD2; V gene: TRBV7-2; J gene: TRBJ2-7; CDR3 protein: CASSLVPASGSREQYF; CDR3 DNA: TGTGCCAGCAGCTTAGTTCCGGCTAGCGGGAGTCGTGAGCAGTACTTC
clone size: -; D gene: TRBD1; V gene: TRBV7-9; J gene: TRBJ1-1; CDR3 protein: CASSLARTGAMNTEAFF; CDR3 DNA: TGTGCCAGCAGCTTAGCGCGGACAGGGGCCATGAACACTGAAGCTTTCTTT
clone size: -; D gene: -; V gene: TRBV30; J gene: TRBJ2-2; CDR3 protein: CAWSPLGYTGELFF; CDR3 DNA: TGTGCCTGGAGCCCCCTCGGGTACACCGGGGAGCTGTTTTTT
clone size: few; D gene: TRBD2; V gene: TRBV13; J gene: TRBJ2-3; CDR3 protein: CASSFGTNTDTQYF; CDR3 DNA: TGTGCCAGCAGCTTCGGGACTAACACAGATACGCAGTATTTT
clone size: few; D gene: TRBD1; V gene: TRBV5-1; J gene: TRBJ2-7; CDR3 protein: CASSLVQGAYEQYF; CDR3 DNA: TGCGCCAGCAGCTTGGTTCAGGGGGCCTACGAGCAGTACTTC
clone size: -; D gene: -; V gene: TRBV11-2; J gene: TRBJ2-2; CDR3 protein: CASREFRLTIAELFF; CDR3 DNA: TGTGCCAGCAGGGAGTTTCGGTTGACCATTGCGGAGCTGTTTTTT
clone size: few; D gene: -; V gene: TRBV21-1; J gene: TRBJ1-5; CDR3 protein: CASSKYQGHQPQHF; CDR3 DNA: TGTGCCAGCAGCAAATATCAGGGCCATCAGCCCCAGCATTTT
clone size: few; D gene: -; V gene: TRBV10-3; J gene: TRBJ2-7; CDR3 protein: CAISESLSSYEQYF; CDR3 DNA: TGTGCCATCAGTGAATCCCTGAGCTCCTACGAGCAGTACTTC
clone size: few; D gene: TRBD2; V gene: TRBV29-1; J gene: TRBJ2-1; CDR3 protein: CSVRGGVRYNEQFF; CDR3 DNA: TGCAGCGTCCGGGGGGGAGTTCGATATAATGAGCAGTTCTTC
clone size: -; D gene: -; V gene: TRBV28; J gene: TRBJ1-5; CDR3 protein: CASSSSGAAQPQHF; CDR3 DNA: TGTGCCAGCAGTTCCTCAGGGGCTGCCCAGCCCCAGCATTTT
clone size: -; D gene: -; V gene: TRBV5-1; J gene: TRBJ2-7; CDR3 protein: CASSLSAAPYEQYF; CDR3 DNA: TGCGCCAGCAGCTTGAGCGCCGCACCCTACGAGCAGTACTTC
clone size: -; D gene: -; V gene: TRBV7-3; J gene: TRBJ2-1; CDR3 protein: CASSSGSSYNEQFF; CDR3 DNA: TGTGCCAGCAGCTCCGGGAGCTCCTACAATGAGCAGTTCTTC
clone size: -; D gene: TRBD2; V gene: TRBV27; J gene: TRBJ2-7; CDR3 protein: CASRTSGYEQYF; CDR3 DNA: TGTGCCAGCAGGACTAGCGGGTACGAGCAGTACTTC
clone size: -; D gene: -; V gene: TRBV5-4; J gene: TRBJ2-1; CDR3 protein: CASRRFSGDEQFF; CDR3 DNA: TGTGCCAGCAGGAGGTTTTCAGGGGATGAGCAGTTCTTC
clone size: few; D gene: -; V gene: TRBV2; J gene: TRBJ2-5; CDR3 protein: CASSDMRETQYF; CDR3 DNA: TGTGCCAGCAGTGACATGCGAGAGACCCAGTACTTC
clone size: -; D gene: -; V gene: TRBV28; J gene: TRBJ1-1; CDR3 protein: CASSFSGLWAFF; CDR3 DNA: TGTGCCAGCAGTTTTTCGGGGTTGTGGGCTTTCTTT
clone size: few; D gene: TRBD2; V gene: TRBV29-1; J gene: TRBJ2-5; CDR3 protein: CSVERGGGETQYF; CDR3 DNA: TGCAGCGTCGAGCGTGGCGGGGGGGAGACCCAGTACTTC
clone size: few; D gene: -; V gene: TRBV9; J gene: TRBJ2-1; CDR3 protein: CASSVVEQGPNEQFF; CDR3 DNA: TGTGCCAGCAGCGTAGTTGAACAGGGACCCAATGAGCAGTTCTTC
clone size: -; D gene: -; V gene: TRBV7-2; J gene: TRBJ2-3; CDR3 protein: CASSRRGSTDTQYF; CDR3 DNA: TGTGCCAGCAGCCGCCGGGGGTCGACAGATACGCAGTATTTT
clone size: few; D gene: TRBD1; V gene: TRBV2; J gene: TRBJ2-5; CDR3 protein: CASSDTQGETQYF; CDR3 DNA: TGTGCCAGCAGTGACACACAGGGGGAGACCCAGTACTTC
clone size: -; D gene: TRBD2; V gene: TRBV18; J gene: TRBJ2-1; CDR3 protein: CASSSSTSAYEQFF; CDR3 DNA: TGTGCCAGTTCCAGTTCGACTAGCGCATATGAGCAGTTCTTC
clone size: -; D gene: TRBD2; V gene: TRBV5-4; J gene: TRBJ2-1; CDR3 protein: CASSSLAGFLYEQFF; CDR3 DNA: TGTGCCAGCAGCTCCCTAGCGGGGTTTTTGTATGAGCAGTTCTTC
clone size: -; D gene: TRBD1; V gene: TRBV29-1; J gene: TRBJ1-1; CDR3 protein: CSVGTGGYTTTEAFF; CDR3 DNA: TGCAGCGTTGGGACAGGGGGCTATACTACCACTGAAGCTTTCTTT
clone size: few; D gene: TRBD2; V gene: TRBV5-6; J gene: TRBJ2-7; CDR3 protein: CASSKGLADYEQYF; CDR3 DNA: TGTGCCAGCAGCAAGGGACTAGCCGACTACGAGCAGTACTTC
clone size: -; D gene: TRBD1; V gene: TRBV7-9; J gene: TRBJ2-1; CDR3 protein: CASSLTGYNEQFF; CDR3 DNA: TGTGCCAGCAGCCTGACAGGGTACAATGAGCAGTTCTTC
clone size: -; D gene: -; V gene: TRBV29-1; J gene: TRBJ2-4; CDR3 protein: CSVEGSTGNIQYF; CDR3 DNA: TGCAGCGTTGAAGGGTCGACGGGAAACATTCAGTACTTC
clone size: -; D gene: -; V gene: TRBV28; J gene: TRBJ1-5; CDR3 protein: CASSLSLWASNQPQHF; CDR3 DNA: TGTGCCAGCAGTTTATCACTCTGGGCTAGCAATCAGCCCCAGCATTTT
clone size: few; D gene: -; V gene: TRBV5-6; J gene: TRBJ2-3; CDR3 protein: CASSLALADTDTQYF; CDR3 DNA: TGTGCCAGCAGCTTGGCCTTAGCGGACACAGATACGCAGTATTTT
clone size: -; D gene: TRBD1; V gene: TRBV9; J gene: TRBJ1-2; CDR3 protein: CASSATTGVGGYTF; CDR3 DNA: TGTGCCAGCAGCGCAACGACAGGGGTCGGTGGCTACACCTTC
clone size: -; D gene: -; V gene: TRBV7-9; J gene: TRBJ1-2; CDR3 protein: CASSLEARRVGYTF; CDR3 DNA: TGTGCCAGCAGCTTAGAGGCTCGACGGGTTGGCTACACCTTC
clone size: few; D gene: -; V gene: TRBV29-1; J gene: TRBJ1-1; CDR3 protein: CSPRPRADTEAFF; CDR3 DNA: TGCAGCCCCCGTCCCAGGGCGGACACTGAAGCTTTCTTT
clone size: few; D gene: -; V gene: TRBV10-3; J gene: TRBJ1-2; CDR3 protein: CAISESFGGDGYTF; CDR3 DNA: TGTGCCATCAGTGAATCCTTCGGAGGGGATGGCTACACCTTC
clone size: -; D gene: -; V gene: TRBV6-5; J gene: TRBJ2-3; CDR3 protein: CASRLLDTQYF; CDR3 DNA: TGTGCCAGCAGACTCCTGGATACGCAGTATTTT
clone size: -; D gene: -; V gene: TRBV12-5; J gene: TRBJ1-3; CDR3 protein: CASVRDPSGNTIYF; CDR3 DNA: TGTGCTAGTGTCCGGGATCCCTCTGGAAACACCATATATTTT
clone size: few; D gene: -; V gene: TRBV5-1; J gene: TRBJ1-2; CDR3 protein: CASSLDGFGGYGYTF; CDR3 DNA: TGCGCCAGCAGCTTGGATGGTTTCGGAGGATATGGCTACACCTTC
clone size: few; D gene: TRBD2; V gene: TRBV29-1; J gene: TRBJ2-5; CDR3 protein: CSVFSTSGVETQYF; CDR3 DNA: TGCAGCGTTTTCTCGACTAGCGGGGTAGAGACCCAGTACTTC
clone size: -; D gene: TRBD2; V gene: TRBV7-9; J gene: TRBJ2-2; CDR3 protein: CASSSPGLGKGTGELFF; CDR3 DNA: TGTGCCAGCAGCTCACCGGGACTAGGAAAGGGAACCGGGGAGCTGTTTTTT
clone size: -; D gene: -; V gene: TRBV7-9; J gene: TRBJ1-2; CDR3 protein: CASSSQGSYGYTF; CDR3 DNA: TGTGCCAGCAGTTCTCAAGGGAGCTATGGCTACACCTTC
clone size: -; D gene: TRBD1; V gene: TRBV6-5; J gene: TRBJ2-4; CDR3 protein: CASSYRAGGNIQYF; CDR3 DNA: TGTGCCAGCAGTTATAGGGCAGGGGGTAACATTCAGTACTTC
clone size: few; D gene: -; V gene: TRBV14; J gene: TRBJ1-1; CDR3 protein: CASSRGGSYMNTEAFF; CDR3 DNA: TGTGCCAGCAGCCGGGGGGGGAGCTACATGAACACTGAAGCTTTCTTT
clone size: -; D gene: TRBD1; V gene: TRBV6-1; J gene: TRBJ2-5; CDR3 protein: CASYRGQGETQYF; CDR3 DNA: TGTGCCAGCTACCGCGGACAGGGAGAGACCCAGTACTTC
clone size: few; D gene: -; V gene: TRBV18; J gene: TRBJ2-7; CDR3 protein: CASSPPSGQTYEQYF; CDR3 DNA: TGTGCCAGCTCACCACCATCAGGACAAACTTACGAGCAGTACTTC
clone size: -; D gene: TRBD2; V gene: TRBV30; J gene: TRBJ2-5; CDR3 protein: CAWNRAGGPMETQYF; CDR3 DNA: TGTGCCTGGAATCGAGCGGGAGGGCCTATGGAGACCCAGTACTTC
clone size: -; D gene: -; V gene: TRBV19; J gene: TRBJ1-5; CDR3 protein: CASSIYSSNQPQHF; CDR3 DNA: TGTGCCAGTAGTATCTACAGTAGCAATCAGCCCCAGCATTTT
clone size: few; D gene: -; V gene: TRBV30; J gene: TRBJ2-7; CDR3 protein: CAWSGGGSSYEQYF; CDR3 DNA: TGTGCCTGGAGTGGAGGGGGTAGCTCCTACGAGCAGTACTTC
clone size: -; D gene: -; V gene: TRBV30; J gene: TRBJ1-1; CDR3 protein: CAWSVPSGWGGTEAFF; CDR3 DNA: TGTGCCTGGAGTGTACCCTCGGGGTGGGGTGGCACTGAAGCTTTCTTT
clone size: -; D gene: TRBD1; V gene: TRBV2; J gene: TRBJ1-5; CDR3 protein: CASRPPTRDRARDSNQPQHF; CDR3 DNA: TGTGCCAGCAGACCCCCGACCCGGGACAGGGCTAGGGATAGCAATCAGCCCCAGCATTTT
clone size: -; D gene: -; V gene: TRBV29-1; J gene: TRBJ2-7; CDR3 protein: CSVSWSYEQYF; CDR3 DNA: TGCAGCGTTTCGTGGAGCTACGAGCAGTACTTC
clone size: -; D gene: -; V gene: TRBV11-2; J gene: TRBJ1-1; CDR3 protein: CASSLGGPTEAFF; CDR3 DNA: TGTGCCAGCAGCTTAGGGGGGCCCACTGAAGCTTTCTTT
clone size: -; D gene: TRBD1; V gene: TRBV5-1; J gene: TRBJ2-1; CDR3 protein: CASEARTGTYNEQFF; CDR3 DNA: TGCGCCAGCGAGGCAAGGACAGGGACCTACAATGAGCAGTTCTTC
clone size: -; D gene: TRBD2; V gene: TRBV28; J gene: TRBJ2-1; CDR3 protein: CASLLWAGGTLEQFF; CDR3 DNA: TGTGCCAGCCTATTATGGGCGGGGGGTACGCTTGAGCAGTTCTTC
clone size: -; D gene: -; V gene: TRBV28; J gene: TRBJ2-1; CDR3 protein: CASSSSSTSNEQFF; CDR3 DNA: TGTGCCAGCAGTTCATCCTCCACTAGCAATGAGCAGTTCTTC
clone size: few; D gene: TRBD2; V gene: TRBV7-9; J gene: TRBJ2-1; CDR3 protein: CKGTSGINEQFF; CDR3 DNA: TGTAAAGGGACTAGCGGGATAAATGAGCAGTTCTTC
clone size: -; D gene: -; V gene: TRBV5-4; J gene: TRBJ2-5; CDR3 protein: CASSLAGLSETQYF; CDR3 DNA: TGTGCCAGCAGCTTGGCTGGGCTATCGGAGACCCAGTACTTC
clone size: -; D gene: TRBD2; V gene: TRBV6-6; J gene: TRBJ2-7; CDR3 protein: CASSYPGLAGVRQYF; CDR3 DNA: TGTGCCAGCAGTTACCCGGGGCTAGCGGGAGTTAGGCAGTACTTC
clone size: -; D gene: -; V gene: TRBV7-2; J gene: TRBJ2-3; CDR3 protein: CASSPRAGSTDTQYF; CDR3 DNA: TGTGCCAGCAGCCCCAGAGCGGGCAGCACAGATACGCAGTATTTT
clone size: -; D gene: TRBD1; V gene: TRBV5-1; J gene: TRBJ2-6; CDR3 protein: CASSLQGAGSGANVLTF; CDR3 DNA: TGCGCCAGCAGCTTACAGGGGGCAGGCTCTGGGGCCAACGTCCTGACTTTC
clone size: -; D gene: -; V gene: TRBV18; J gene: TRBJ2-1; CDR3 protein: CASSPTSQGNEQFF; CDR3 DNA: TGTGCCAGCTCACCAACAAGCCAGGGGAATGAGCAGTTCTTC
clone size: few; D gene: TRBD2; V gene: TRBV7-2; J gene: TRBJ2-4; CDR3 protein: CASSETSGIKNIQYF; CDR3 DNA: TGTGCCAGCAGCGAGACTAGCGGGATTAAAAACATTCAGTACTTC
clone size: few; D gene: TRBD1; V gene: TRBV18; J gene: TRBJ2-1; CDR3 protein: CASSPGTGTYNEQFF; CDR3 DNA: TGTGCCAGCTCACCCGGGACAGGGACCTACAATGAGCAGTTCTTC